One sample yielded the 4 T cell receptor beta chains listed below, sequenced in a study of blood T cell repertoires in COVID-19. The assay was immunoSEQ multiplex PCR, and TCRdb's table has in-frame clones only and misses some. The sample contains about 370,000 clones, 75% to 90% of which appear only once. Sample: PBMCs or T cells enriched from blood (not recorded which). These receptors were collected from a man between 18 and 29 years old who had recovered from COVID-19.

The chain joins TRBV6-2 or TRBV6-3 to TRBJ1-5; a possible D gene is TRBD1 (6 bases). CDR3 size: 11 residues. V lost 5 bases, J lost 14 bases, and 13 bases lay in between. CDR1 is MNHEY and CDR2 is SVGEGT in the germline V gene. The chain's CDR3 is CASSHGQIKHF. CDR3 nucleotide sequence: TGTGCCAGCAGTCATGGACAGATTAAGCATTTT.

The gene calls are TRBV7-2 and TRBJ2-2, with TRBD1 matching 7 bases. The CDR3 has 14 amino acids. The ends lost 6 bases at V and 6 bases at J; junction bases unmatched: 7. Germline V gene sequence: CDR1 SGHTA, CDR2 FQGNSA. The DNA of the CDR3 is TGTGCCAGCAGATTTCAGGGGGACGCCGGGGAGCTGTTTTTT. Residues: CASRFQGDAGELFF. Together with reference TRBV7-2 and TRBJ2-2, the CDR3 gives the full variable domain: GAGVSQSPSNKVTEKGKDVELRCDPISGHTALYWYRQSLGQGLEFLIYFQGNSAPDKSGLPSDRFSAERTGGSVSTLTIQRTQQEDSAVYLCASRFQGDAGELFFGEGSRLTVL.

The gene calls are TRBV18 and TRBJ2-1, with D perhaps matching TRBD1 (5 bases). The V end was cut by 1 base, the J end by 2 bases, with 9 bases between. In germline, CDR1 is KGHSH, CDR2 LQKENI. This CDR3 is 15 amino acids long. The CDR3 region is CASSPQWGPYNEQFF. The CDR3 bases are TGTGCCAGCTCACCACAGTGGGGCCCCTACAATGAGCAGTTCTTC.

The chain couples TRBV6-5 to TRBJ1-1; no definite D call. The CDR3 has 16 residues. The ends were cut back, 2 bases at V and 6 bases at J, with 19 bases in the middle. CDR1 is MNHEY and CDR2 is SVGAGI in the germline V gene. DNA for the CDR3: TGTGCCAGCAGTTACCTCCCTACGAGGGCTGGGGCTGAAGCTTTCTTT. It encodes CASSYLPTRAGAEAFF.